Listed below are T cell receptor beta chains from one sample, sequenced in a study of blood T cell repertoires in COVID-19. TCRdb's table, derived via immunoSEQ multiplex PCR, lists solely in-frame clones and lacks some. The sample records more than 250,000 clones, approximately 91% being singletons. Sequencing used peripheral blood. Receptors originate from a human donor in a cohort sampled during active COVID-19. CDR3s include the opening cysteine and the closing phenylalanine or tryptophan. A D gene is named only where the DNA matches it firmly. Not every row has a clone size; where given, it reads once, few, many or a size class.

d_gene	j_gene	v_gene	abundance	CDR3nt	CDR3aa
TRBD1	TRBJ2-1	TRBV4-3	-	TGCGCCAGCAGCCAATTAGACAGGGAAGGCTACAATGAGCAGTTCTTC	CASSQLDREGYNEQFF
-	TRBJ1-2	TRBV19	-	TGTGCCAGCCTTATACCTCAGGGGTTTGGCTACACCTTC	CASLIPQGFGYTF
-	TRBJ2-7	TRBV7-9	-	TGTGCCAGCAGTCCCGAGGTCCTAGCGTACGAGCAGTACTTC	CASSPEVLAYEQYF
-	TRBJ2-7	TRBV6-5	-	TGTGCCAGCACCCCCAGCCAGGGGTATCTATACGAGCAGTACTTC	CASTPSQGYLYEQYF
TRBD1	TRBJ1-1	TRBV4-3	-	TGCGCCAGCAGCCCGGGCGGACAGGGGATTAACACTGAAGCTTTCTTT	CASSPGGQGINTEAFF
TRBD1	TRBJ1-2	TRBV2	-	TGTGCCAGCAGTGAAATCACAGGGGGCTACGGCTACACCTTC	CASSEITGGYGYTF
TRBD1	TRBJ1-1	TRBV4-1	-	TGCGCCAGCAGCCGAACAACAGGGGGCAGGGGAACTGAAGCTTTCTTT	CASSRTTGGRGTEAFF
-	TRBJ2-7	TRBV19	-	TGTGCCAGTAGTAGCCAGGGCGCCCACGAGCAGTACTTC	CASSSQGAHEQYF
-	TRBJ1-1	TRBV19	few	TGTGCCAGTAGTCCCCGCGGGGCCGGTCTGAACACTGAAGCTTTCTTT	CASSPRGAGLNTEAFF
TRBD1	TRBJ2-7	TRBV11-2	-	TGTGCCAGCAGCTTCCCGGGACAGGGGGTGTACGAGCAGTACTTC	CASSFPGQGVYEQYF
-	TRBJ1-2	TRBV28	once	TGTGCCAGCAGTTTTGAGTGGTTGAGCTATGGCTACACCTTC	CASSFEWLSYGYTF
-	TRBJ2-7	TRBV20-1	-	TGCAGTGCTAGTACTAGCAGAGCCTACGAGCAGTACTTC	CSASTSRAYEQYF
-	TRBJ2-7	TRBV19	-	TGTGCCAGTAGCACATCAGGTTCGAGCTCCTACGAGCAGTACTTC	CASSTSGSSSYEQYF
-	TRBJ2-2	TRBV18	-	TGTGCCAGCTCATCGGACAGAACGGGCACCGGGGAGCTGTTTTTT	CASSSDRTGTGELFF
TRBD1	TRBJ2-1	TRBV19	-	TGTGCCAGTACCTCCCCCCCCGGGACAGTACCTAATGAGCAGTTCTTC	CASTSPPGTVPNEQFF
TRBD1	TRBJ1-3	TRBV7-9	-	TGTGGCCGAGGATCGGACAGGGCTGGAAACACCATATATTTT	CGRGSDRAGNTIYF
-	TRBJ1-3	TRBV10-2	-	TGCGCCAGCAGTTTGACAGGAGGCTCTGGAAACACCATATATTTT	CASSLTGGSGNTIYF
TRBD1	TRBJ2-3	TRBV2	once	TGTGTTTCAGAAGCAGATAGGGGGCGGACAGATACGCAGTATTTT	CVSEADRGRTDTQYF
-	TRBJ1-1	TRBV23-1	-	TGCGCCAGCAGTCAGGGGAGGTTCGCTTTCTTT	CASSQGRFAFF
-	TRBJ2-7	TRBV6-5	-	TGTGCCAGCAGTACAGGGTACGAGCAGTACTTC	CASSTGYEQYF
TRBD2	TRBJ2-7	TRBV5-1	-	TGCGCCAGCAGCTTACCGGTCGCGGGGGGCCCCCCTGGGGAGCAGTACTTC	CASSLPVAGGPPGEQYF
-	TRBJ1-1	TRBV19	-	TGTGCCAGTAGTATAAGTGCCGGGATGAACACTGAAGCTTTCTTT	CASSISAGMNTEAFF
-	TRBJ2-2	TRBV11-3	once	TGTGCCAGCAGCTTAGGACGGGGCACCGGGGAGCTGTTTTTT	CASSLGRGTGELFF
-	TRBJ2-3	TRBV4-3	-	TGCGCCAGCAGCCAAGACGGCGGTCGCACAGATACGCAGTATTTT	CASSQDGGRTDTQYF
-	TRBJ1-2	TRBV30	few	TGTGCCTGGAGTGGGACAGACTATGGCTACACCTTC	CAWSGTDYGYTF
-	TRBJ1-5	TRBV5-4	few	TGTGCCAGCAGCCTGGGGGGGGAGGTTGGCAATCAGCCCCAGCATTTT	CASSLGGEVGNQPQHF
-	TRBJ2-3	TRBV11-2	-	TGTGCCAGCAGCTTAGATGGGGCAGGGCCTATCTATGGCACAGATACGCAGTATTTT	CASSLDGAGPIYGTDTQYF
-	TRBJ1-4	TRBV2	-	TGTGCCAGCAGGATGGCGGAATTTGAAAAACTGTTTTTT	CASRMAEFEKLFF
-	TRBJ2-7	TRBV27	-	TGTGCCAGCAGTCCAGGGTCCTACGAGCAGTACTTC	CASSPGSYEQYF
-	TRBJ1-1	TRBV30	-	TGTGCCTGGAGTACCGGGTACACTGAAGCTTTCTTT	CAWSTGYTEAFF
-	TRBJ2-7	TRBV28	-	TGTGCCAGCAGTGCCCTGACAGCCCTTTACGAGCAGTACTTC	CASSALTALYEQYF
-	TRBJ1-1	TRBV10-2	-	TGCGCCAGCAGTGGGGCGGAAGGGGTGAACACTGAAGCTTTCTTT	CASSGAEGVNTEAFF
-	TRBJ1-2	TRBV7-9	-	TGTGCCAGCAGCTCCTTTGGGGGGGGCAAAGTAGAAGGCTACACCTTC	CASSSFGGGKVEGYTF
-	TRBJ2-1	TRBV6-1	-	TGTGCCAGCAGGGAATTCGACAGTTTTCCCTACAATGAGCAGTTCTTC	CASREFDSFPYNEQFF
-	TRBJ1-2	TRBV5-1	-	TGCGCCAGCAGCTTGGGGGGGCCCGACTATGGCTACACCTTC	CASSLGGPDYGYTF
TRBD1	TRBJ1-1	TRBV5-4	-	TGTGCCAGCAGCTTGCGTAGGGACAGAGCCACTGAAGCTTTCTTT	CASSLRRDRATEAFF
TRBD2	TRBJ2-7	TRBV23-1	-	TGCGCCAGCAAGGCTAGCGGGAGGAGTTACGAGCAGTACTTC	CASKASGRSYEQYF
-	TRBJ2-7	TRBV3-1/TRBV3-2	few	TGTGCCAGCAGCTCCGGCTACGAGCAGTACTTC	CASSSGYEQYF
TRBD1	TRBJ2-7	TRBV7-6	-	TGTGCCAGCAGCTACTCACCGGGACAGGGCTACGAGCAGTACTTC	CASSYSPGQGYEQYF
-	TRBJ1-4	TRBV27	-	TGTGCCAGCGGGGGGGCAGCGTCGAATGAAAAACTGTTTTTT	CASGGAASNEKLFF
-	TRBJ1-5	TRBV7-9	-	TGTGCCAGCAGCTTTTTGGACTCGTCGGGCAATCAGCCCCAGCATTTT	CASSFLDSSGNQPQHF
-	TRBJ2-7	TRBV13	-	TGTGCCAGCAGCTTTGACAGGGAGGCCTACGAGCAGTACTTC	CASSFDREAYEQYF